Here is one T cell receptor beta chain with its context. Its antigen is currently not known. The input lacks base qualities; no much larger clone sits a single base away. CDR1 and CDR2, looked up from the germline V gene (reference sequence), are SGHNT and YYREEE. Ends trimmed: V by 4 bases, J by 5 bases; bases unmatched to a gene: 4. The CDR3 has 13 amino acids, counting the end cysteine and phenylalanine. Only the CDR3 DNA stays, 39 bases, in frame from base 1. The sample's treatment or condition label, decoded: live attenuated yellow fever vaccine strain. A standard Ficoll-Paque protocol was used to isolate PBMCs from peripheral blood. Dynabeads CD4 and CD8 positive selection kits were used to isolate the CD4 and CD8 T-cell fractions. TriZol was used to extract RNA from bulk PBMCs, CD4 and CD8 fractions, and dextramer-positive and dextramer-negative fractions. TCR cDNA was synthesized by 5'RACE template switching, through which a universal primer site and unique molecular identifiers were introduced. Priming for cDNA synthesis came from both the TCR alpha and TCR beta constant segments. Two PCR steps were used to amplify libraries, with sample barcodes and sequencing adapters being added in the second step. Sequencing of libraries was performed on Illumina HiSeq 2500 (2x100 bp) or NovaSeq (2x150 bp). The paper's data handling went like this. Reads were demultiplexed and collapsed into UMI consensus sequences with MIGEC, and V(D)J alignment was performed with MiXCR. Using edgeR on replicate PBMC samples, clonotypes were called vaccine-responding if FDR was below 0.01 and the log2 fold change was above 5 up to day 15. Bulk clonotypes were assigned CD4 or CD8 identity according to which sequenced CD4 or CD8 repertoire held them at higher abundance. TCRdb handled the public reads itself, with Q25 trimming in fastp and clone calling in MiXCR, and kept productive beta chains. CDR3 protein duplicates are merged, each entry listing the most common genes and DNA. Here the V and J calls rest on TCRdb's processing, not on the authors' analysis. In this sample the table shows 150,000 to 200,000 distinct CDR3 sequences, roughly 6.2% of which occur a single time. The top ten constitute approximately 3% of the sample.

These data belong to a study of T cells after yellow fever vaccination (dated by TCRdb to the late 2010s). Broadly, across the study: Libraries from fractions with low cell numbers were prepared with the SMART-Seq v4 Ultra Low Input RNA kit. To follow T-cell clones before and after primary and booster YFV17D yellow fever vaccination, bulk TCR alpha and beta repertoires were sequenced over time. Two healthy male donors, one aged 18 to 30 and one aged 30 to 39 years, were included in the cohort. Blood was drawn at multiple timepoints before and after primary and secondary immunization, with bulk PBMC replicates and cell subsets isolated. What the study reported, not specific to this receptor: A small share of clonotypes occurred in both CD4 and CD8 compartments, likely arising from convergent recombination. Because only a couple of donors were included in the study, the extent to which the findings can be generalized is limited. FACS-sorted repertoires could contain abundant contaminating clonotypes from the bulk population, so computational filtering was required. Compared with the primary T-cell response, the secondary T-cell response was faster but weaker, reaching its peak on day 5 rather than on day 15. After the booster, most of the clones that had expanded following primary vaccination were detected again (about 95% of CD4 and around nine tenths of CD8), which suggests that memory was broadly maintained.

This receptor was identified in a man younger than 35 who received the YFV17D yellow fever vaccine. The chain is assembled from TRBV5-4 and TRBJ2-5, with 8 bases in between that match TRBD2. The sample consisted of CD4+ T cells sorted from PBMCs, taken on the day of the first yellow fever vaccination. The CDR3 corresponds to CASSLTSEETQYF. At the DNA level, the sequence is TGTGCCAGCAGCCTGACTAGCGAGGAGACCCAGTACTTC.